A selection of T cell receptor beta chains follows, all from one sample in a study of T cells in Graves' hyperthyroidism and ophthalmopathy. TCRdb reanalysed the multiplex PCR reads using MiXCR and keeps one entry per CDR3 protein. Found here are 600,000 to 900,000 distinct CDR3 sequences, 16% of them singletons; the top ten hold approximately 8%. Input material: blood. Receptor source: a man between 18 and 35 years old with Graves' hyperthyroidism. Each CDR3 is given with its conserved first and last residue. The D gene is left open where the match is weak. Clone size is given for some rows only: seen once, a few or many times, or a class if the clone is expanded.

>TRBV3-1|many|NA|TRBJ1-5
CASSQGGRSNQPQHF
TGTGCCAGCAGCCAAGGGGGACGTAGCAATCAGCCCCAGCATTTT
>TRBV5-1|NA|NA|TRBJ2-7
CASSDGQAYEQYF
TGCGCCAGCAGCGACGGGCAGGCCTACGAGCAGTACTTC
>TRBV2|NA|NA|TRBJ1-5
CASRRGTESVPQHF
TGTGCCAGCAGGAGGGGGACCGAATCAGTGCCCCAGCATTTT
>TRBV29-1|NA|NA|TRBJ2-1
CSVEDRTAAYNEQFF
TGCAGCGTTGAAGATAGGACAGCTGCCTACAATGAGCAGTTCTTC
>TRBV25-1|NA|NA|TRBJ2-7
CASSEYPGEQYF
TGTGCCAGCAGTGAATACCCGGGGGAGCAGTACTTC
>TRBV11-2|many|NA|TRBJ2-7
CASTLFSNSYEQYF
TGTGCCAGCACCCTATTTTCGAACTCCTACGAGCAGTACTTC
>TRBV11-1|many|NA|TRBJ2-7
CASSSGRTPTYEQYF
TGTGCCAGCAGCTCCGGTCGAACGCCGACCTACGAGCAGTACTTC
>TRBV20-1|many|NA|TRBJ2-7
CSARPDPAEQYF
TGCAGTGCTAGACCTGACCCCGCCGAGCAGTACTTC
>TRBV20-1|few|TRBD2|TRBJ2-5
CSARDPSGEETQYF
TGCAGTGCTAGAGACCCTAGCGGTGAAGAGACCCAGTACTTC
>TRBV7-9|NA|NA|TRBJ2-7
CASSLPGPEYEQYF
TGTGCCAGCAGCCTACCGGGACCGGAGTACGAGCAGTACTTC
>TRBV6-8|many|TRBD2|TRBJ2-1
CASSYEREDVNEQFF
TGTGCCAGCAGTTACGAGCGGGAGGATGTCAATGAGCAGTTCTTC
>TRBV6-1|few|TRBD2|TRBJ2-7
CASSNGGGDEQYF
TGTGCCAGCAGCAACGGGGGGGGGGACGAGCAGTACTTC
>TRBV19|NA|NA|TRBJ2-3
CASSDSVQSTDTQYF
TGTGCCAGTAGTGACAGCGTTCAAAGCACAGATACGCAGTATTTT
>TRBV11-2|NA|TRBD1|TRBJ2-4
CASSLGQGWWKNIQYF
TGTGCCAGCAGCTTAGGACAGGGCTGGTGGAAAAACATTCAGTACTTC
>TRBV28|many|NA|TRBJ1-4
CASSPPGTDEKLFF
TGTGCCAGCAGTCCCCCGGGGACCGATGAAAAACTGTTTTTT
>TRBV7-9|many|NA|TRBJ2-7
CASSLGREQYF
TGTGCCAGCAGCTTAGGACGGGAGCAGTACTTC
>TRBV12-5|NA|NA|TRBJ2-2
CASGLVGGTGELFF
TGTGCTAGTGGTTTGGTGGGGGGCACCGGGGAGCTGTTTTTT
>TRBV28|NA|NA|TRBJ2-7
CASSLGERFSYEQYF
TGTGCCAGCAGTTTGGGGGAAAGGTTTAGCTACGAGCAGTACTTC
>TRBV6-1|NA|NA|TRBJ2-5
CASSSTDSRRETQYF
TGTGCCAGCAGTTCCACGGACAGTAGAAGGGAGACCCAGTACTTC
>TRBV6-1|many|NA|TRBJ2-1
CASAGSWVTYNEQFF
TGTGCCAGCGCGGGGAGTTGGGTAACCTACAATGAGCAGTTCTTC
>TRBV28|many|TRBD2|TRBJ2-7
CASLPTSGRTYEQYF
TGTGCCAGTCTCCCAACTAGCGGCCGAACCTACGAGCAGTACTTC
>TRBV2|many|NA|TRBJ2-5
CASSGGRTGTQYF
TGTGCCAGCAGTGGGGGACGTACTGGGACCCAGTACTTC
>TRBV24-1|NA|TRBD1|TRBJ2-1
CATSEPEGTGYYNEQFF
TGTGCCACCAGTGAGCCGGAGGGGACAGGATACTACAATGAGCAGTTCTTC
>TRBV28|NA|NA|TRBJ2-5
CASSPGGQLQETQYF
TGTGCCAGCAGCCCCGGGGGCCAGCTCCAAGAGACCCAGTACTTC
>TRBV7-8|many|NA|TRBJ1-2
CASAPGPDGYGYTF
TGTGCCAGTGCGCCCGGACCTGATGGCTATGGCTACACCTTC
>TRBV2|NA|NA|TRBJ1-5
CASSGTGKADTQHF
TGTGCCAGCAGTGGCACAGGGAAGGCAGATACGCAGCATTTT
>TRBV5-1|many|TRBD2|TRBJ2-7
CASSFLPAGGEQYF
TGCGCCAGCAGCTTCCTCCCGGCGGGAGGCGAGCAGTACTTC
>TRBV28|many|NA|TRBJ2-1
CASSPQGEARDEQFF
TGTGCCAGCAGCCCCCAGGGGGAGGCCCGGGATGAGCAGTTCTTC
>TRBV2|NA|TRBD1|TRBJ2-7
CASRGQGLTYEQYF
TGTGCCAGCAGGGGACAGGGCCTTACCTACGAGCAGTACTTC